This TCR beta chain was sequenced for a study of tumor-infiltrating lymphocytes in primary liver carcinoma. Study-wide context: Men and women, 30 to 69 years of age, made up the patients. Among the tumors, stages were T1-T3 N0M0 and sizes roughly 4 to 10 cm.

TCR beta cDNA was made from 500 ng total RNA with a constant-region primer. Researchers made the TCR beta libraries by running three nested multiplex PCR rounds with slightly modified ARM-PCR. A C-beta reverse primer and TRBV1-TRBV30 forward primers served in each of the first two PCR rounds, at ten to eleven cycles apiece. TCRdb analysed the multiplex PCR reads with MiXCR anew, one entry per CDR3 protein. The table records some 200,000 distinct CDR3 sequences, less than 70% of them present only once. This CDR3 contains 15 residues. Germline V CDR1 and CDR2: MGHRA, YSYEKL. The V end was cut by 11 bases, the J end by 5 bases, with 22 bases between. The blood RNA (from unsorted whole blood) was obtained, and germline DNA was also extracted.

Sample: peripheral blood. The clonotype originates from an older woman with primary liver carcinoma and hepatitis B virus infection. The chain has TRBV4-1 and TRBJ1-5, with a possible D match to TRBD1 (5 bases). CDR3 residues: CAGNQGGGNYQPQHF. The DNA of the CDR3 is TGCGCCGGCAACCAAGGTGGGGGGAATTATCAGCCCCAGCATTTT.